This TCR beta chain emerged from a study of blood T cell repertoires in COVID-19. Study-level background: PBMCs, B-cell-depleted T cells, or T cells provided the cDNA or gDNA that made up the material.

This CDR3 has 15 amino acids. Germline assignment: CDR1 LNHNV and CDR2 YYDKDF (reference sequence). The V end was cut by 0 bases, the J end by 3 bases, with 12 bases between. Clones were read by immunoSEQ multiplex PCR, and TCRdb kept only the in-frame ones, dropping some. The sample yields over 120,000 clones, roughly four fifths seen once. The sequenced material came from peripheral blood. The TCR sequence derives from a woman between 50 and 59 years old with active or convalescent COVID-19. This chain joins TRBV15 and TRBJ2-7; TRBD1 is a possible D gene (6 bases). CDR3 DNA: TGTGCCACCAGCAGAGAGCTGGGGGCAGTCTACGAGCAGTACTTC. The encoded protein is CATSRELGAVYEQYF. The whole variable domain, filled in from reference TRBV15 and TRBJ2-7, reads DAMVIQNPRYQVTQFGKPVTLSCSQTLNHNVMYWYQQKSSQAPKLLFHYYDKDFNNEADTPDNFQSRRPNTSFCFLDIRSPGLGDTAMYLCATSRELGAVYEQYFGPGTRLTVT.